Presented here are 5 T cell receptor beta chains from one specimen sequenced in a study of blood T cells in healthy people across ages. Together with a sample-barcoded 5' primer, a J-beta primer mix was included in a second PCR lasting about 7 to 12 cycles. TCRdb fed the 5' RACE reads into MiXCR, producing one record per CDR3 protein. The profile shows about 1,500,000 distinct CDR3 sequences, roughly 28% of them singletons. The specimen sequenced was blood. The origin of the receptors is a woman aged 25-40 years in good health.

The chain recombines TRBV2 with TRBJ2-7; a weak D match, TRBD2 (6 bases). Germline V gene sequence: CDR1 SNHLY, CDR2 FYNNEI. The V and J ends lost 7 bases and 3 bases respectively, with 16 bases between them. The CDR3 runs to 14 residues. CDR3 amino acids: CASKGYAGIYEQYF. The CDR3 region has the DNA TGTGCCAGCAAGGGGTATGCGGGAATCTACGAGCAGTACTTC.

This clonotype was found many times. The V and J genes are TRBV12-3 or TRBV12-4 and TRBJ2-7; possibly TRBD2 for D (6 bases). Trimming pared 6 bases from V and 4 bases from J, leaving 13 bases between. This CDR3 region has 13 residues. Here the CDR3 reads CASRRRGRYEQYF. CDR3 nucleotide sequence: TGTGCCAGCAGGCGCCGGGGGAGATACGAGCAGTACTTC.

The J gene is TRBJ2-7, the V gene TRBV11-2; D remains unclear. With the DNA end fitting TRBJ2-5 better, the J assignment may be wrong. This CDR3 is 13 amino acids long. Per the germline V gene, CDR1 is SGHAT and CDR2 is FQNNGV. This CDR3 is CASSPSSMGTQYF. The CDR3 nucleotides read TGTGCCAGCAGCCCCTCTAGTATGGGGACCCAGTACTTC.

The chain joins TRBV20-1 to TRBJ2-5, with 7 bases lining up with TRBD1. From germline, CDR1 is DFQATT and CDR2 SNEGSKA (reference sequence). The ends lost 6 bases at V and 1 base at J; junction bases unmatched: 5. The CDR3 sequence is 13 residues long. The CDR3 loop is CSARQGVQETQYF. The CDR3 nucleotides read TGCAGTGCGCGACAGGGTGTCCAAGAGACCCAGTACTTC.

V usage is TRBV4-3 and J usage is TRBJ1-1; D is possibly TRBD1 (5 bases). Trimming pared 0 bases from V and 3 bases from J, leaving 11 bases between. Per germline, CDR1 LGHNA and CDR2 YSLEER. This CDR3 is 15 amino acids long. CDR3 region: CASSQDGQGHTEAFF. CDR3 bases: TGCGCCAGCAGCCAAGATGGGCAGGGCCACACTGAAGCTTTCTTT.